The present T cell receptor (beta chain) was sequenced within a study of cytomegalovirus exposure and HLA in healthy donors. In germline, CDR1 is MNHEY, CDR2 SMNVEV (reference sequence). Trimming cost V 5 bases and J 7 bases; bases outside gene matches: 11. The length of the CDR3 is 14 residues. 60 Vbeta and 13 Jbeta primers were used in PCR. Sequencing used immunoSEQ multiplex PCR; TCRdb keeps in-frame clones, though not all of them. The table lists around 95,000 clones, roughly 80% of them singletons. This clonotype was sampled from a man aged 30 to 45 in good health and CMV-seropositive. The sample comprised PBMCs. This chain connects TRBV27 to TRBJ2-7; 7 bases agree with TRBD1. The CDR3 nucleotides read TGTGCCAGCAGTGCGACAGTAGGGGGCTGGGAGCAGTACTTC. This codes for CASSATVGGWEQYF.